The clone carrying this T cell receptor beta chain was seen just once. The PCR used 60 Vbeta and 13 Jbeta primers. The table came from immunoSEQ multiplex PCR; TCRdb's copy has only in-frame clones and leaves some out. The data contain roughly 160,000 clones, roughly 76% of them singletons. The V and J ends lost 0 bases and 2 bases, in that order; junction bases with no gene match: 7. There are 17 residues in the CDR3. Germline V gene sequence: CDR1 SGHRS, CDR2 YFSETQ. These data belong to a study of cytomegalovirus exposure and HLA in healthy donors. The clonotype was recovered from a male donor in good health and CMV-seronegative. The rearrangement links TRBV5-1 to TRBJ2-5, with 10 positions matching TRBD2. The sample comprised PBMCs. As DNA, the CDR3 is TGCGCCAGCAGCTTGGACCTAGCGGGGGCCTTTCAAGAGACCCAGTACTTC. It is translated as CASSLDLAGAFQETQYF.